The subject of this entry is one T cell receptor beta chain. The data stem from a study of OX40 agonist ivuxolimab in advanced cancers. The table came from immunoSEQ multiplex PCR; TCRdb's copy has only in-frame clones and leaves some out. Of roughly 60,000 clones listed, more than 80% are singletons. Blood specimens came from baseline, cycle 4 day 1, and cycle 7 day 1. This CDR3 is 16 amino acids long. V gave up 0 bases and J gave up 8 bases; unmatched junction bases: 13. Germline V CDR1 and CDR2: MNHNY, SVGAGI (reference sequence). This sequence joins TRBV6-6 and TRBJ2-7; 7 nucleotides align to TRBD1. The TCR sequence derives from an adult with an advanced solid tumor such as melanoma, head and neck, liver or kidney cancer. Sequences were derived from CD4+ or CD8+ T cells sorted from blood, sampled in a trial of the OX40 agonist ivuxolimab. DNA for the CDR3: TGTGCCAGCAGTTACTCCGACAGGGACACCGGAAGGAAGCAGTACTTC. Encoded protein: CASSYSDRDTGRKQYF.